Listed below are T cell receptor beta chains from one sample, sequenced in a study of CD8 T cells in ankylosing spondylitis. MiXCR, run by TCRdb on the 5' RACE reads, gives a single entry per CDR3 protein. The sample gives some 240,000 distinct CDR3 sequences, 15% to 20% of which show up once; roughly 34% is in the top ten. Sample: blood, either unsorted or a sorted T cell fraction (not recorded which). Receptor source: a male donor with ankylosing spondylitis or in good health (not recorded which). Both conserved end residues are trimmed from each CDR3.

v_call,cdr3_aa
TRBV9,ASSVEGQGVIDEQF
TRBV9,ASSAGLAVLEQY
TRBV4-3,ASSQDQDLGTQY
TRBV4-1,ASSQFLAGSSRDKNIQY
TRBV5-1,ASSLVGDQPQH
TRBV4-1,ASSQGIDRAQH
TRBV3-1,ASSSLLGSTLNGGTGELF
TRBV15,ATSRDVGDEQF
TRBV4-2,ASSQDEPSGMYPEQF
TRBV5-6,ASRFSGGYDTGELF
TRBV7-2,ASSLYAGVSYEQY
TRBV5-1,ASSFGAGGRTDTQY
TRBV4-1,ASSPLIVVSDQRETGDTQY
TRBV29-1,SVEGPPGELF
TRBV28,ASRVTGLGTEAF
TRBV5-4,ASSLSPGEAF
TRBV5-6,ASSVDPSNTEAF
TRBV12-3/TRBV12-4,ASSLASEKLF
TRBV9,ASSVMGGDTGNQPQH
TRBV5-1,ASSLESGGFYEQY
TRBV12-3/TRBV12-4,ASSFGGQQY
TRBV11-2,ASSPHSWEGTDTQY
TRBV12-3/TRBV12-4,ASSPGGLSYNEQF
TRBV7-9,ASSVRDRGFYEQY
TRBV28,ASSLMAGGAETQY
TRBV7-8,ASTPGLAGGHNEQF
TRBV5-1,ASSLLPDTGGPFNEQF
TRBV27,ASSLLGDTEAF
TRBV7-9,ASSLDGDTEAF
TRBV12-3/TRBV12-4,ASSTSLGQETQY
TRBV29-1,SCRGAYNEQF
TRBV29-1,SVEVLTGDIRQETQY
TRBV4-1,ASSQEGVTGFTHEQY
TRBV20-1,SAATSGSSYEQY
TRBV20-1,SARRGQLEAF
TRBV24-1,ATSDETDTQY
TRBV28,ASTETGDPINSPLH
TRBV4-3,ASSRFGAGQNTEAF
TRBV29-1,SVLGTSGTYNEQF
TRBV6-1,ASKYGLAGGRNTGELF
TRBV4-1,ASSQQGTEAF
TRBV6-1,ASSLSRLASSKTQY
TRBV2,ASSGRENTGELF